This T cell receptor beta chain was sequenced in a study of blood T cell repertoires in COVID-19. Clones were sequenced by immunoSEQ multiplex PCR, and TCRdb holds only the in-frame ones, with some missing. This repertoire shows under 200,000 clones, about 82% found once; its top ten account for 5% to 7%. This clone was found a few times. Sequenced: PBMCs or T cells enriched from blood (not recorded which). This clonotype was obtained from a middle-aged man with acute COVID-19.

CDR3 bases: TGTGCCAGCAGGGTTAACAGGGGTAGCACAGATACGCAGTATTTT. It encodes CASRVNRGSTDTQYF. The chain has TRBV2 and TRBJ2-3, with 7 bases lining up with TRBD1. This CDR3 has 15 amino acids. Looked up from germline, CDR1 is SNHLY and CDR2 is FYNNEI. V gave up 6 bases and J gave up 0 bases; unmatched junction bases: 6.